The 18 T cell receptor beta chains below were found in one sample sequenced in a study of CD4+ T cells in melanoma. Profiled with immunoSEQ multiplex PCR; TCRdb holds only in-frame clones, not every one. Among more than 90,000 clones listed, roughly 90% were seen once. Sequenced material: peripheral blood. Receptors were obtained from a human donor with melanoma.

V gene TRBV15 combines with J gene TRBJ1-1, with D uncertain. Germline CDR1 reads LNHNV; CDR2 reads YYDKDF (reference sequence). The CDR3 runs to 14 residues. V gave up 4 bases and J gave up 1 base, with 10 bases separating them. The DNA for the CDR3 is TGTGCCACCAGCATTTCGTCGGGGAACACTGAAGCTTTCTTT. It yields the protein CATSISSGNTEAFF.

The V gene is TRBV5-1, the J gene TRBJ2-2; D is perhaps TRBD1 or TRBD2 (5 bases each). CDR1 is SGHRS and CDR2 is YFSETQ in the germline V gene. Trimming took 6 bases from V and 6 from J, leaving 15 bases between them. This CDR3 contains 14 residues. The CDR3 sequence is CASTTEEGSGELFF. DNA for the CDR3: TGCGCCAGCACCACCGAAGAGGGGTCCGGGGAGCTGTTTTTT.

The V gene is TRBV6-1, the J gene TRBJ2-3; 7 nucleotides match TRBD1. From germline, CDR1 is MNHNS and CDR2 SASEGT. V trimming: 1 base; J trimming: 1 base; junction bases outside the gene matches: 2. CDR3 length: 15 amino acids. The CDR3 sequence is CASSEGQGGTDTQYF. CDR3 DNA sequence: TGTGCCAGCAGTGAAGGGCAGGGGGGCACAGATACGCAGTATTTT.

The chain recombines TRBV5-1 with TRBJ2-1; D not resolved. V lost 2 bases to trimming and J lost 8 bases, with 5 bases between them. The length of the CDR3 is 11 residues. Germline CDR1 is SGHRS and CDR2 is YFSETQ. The DNA for the CDR3 is TGCGCCAGCAGCTTCCGAGATGAGCAGTTCTTC. Protein: CASSFRDEQFF.

The rearrangement links TRBV7-2 to TRBJ2-4, with 7 bases that match TRBD1. V was clipped by 5 bases and J by 6 bases; unmatched bases: 7. This CDR3 is built from 14 residues. Germline V gives CDR1 SGHTA, CDR2 FQGNSA. Written as DNA, the CDR3 is TGTGCCAGCAGCCCTGGACAGGCGTCAAACATTCAGTACTTC. Encoded protein: CASSPGQASNIQYF.

The V and J genes are TRBV7-8 and TRBJ1-2; a possible D gene is TRBD1 (5 bases). V lost 3 bases and J 2 bases, leaving 10 bases between the germline ends. The CDR3 covers 14 residues. Per germline, CDR1 SGHVS and CDR2 FQNEAQ. This chain's CDR3 is CASSLGPGNYGYTF. CDR3 DNA sequence: TGTGCCAGCAGCTTGGGGCCGGGAAACTATGGCTACACCTTC. Full variable domain (missing parts from reference TRBV7-8 and TRBJ1-2): GAGVSQSPRYKVAKRGQDVALRCDPISGHVSLFWYQQALGQGPEFLTYFQNEAQLDKSGLPSDRFFAERPEGSVSTLKIQRTQQEDSAVYLCASSLGPGNYGYTFGSGTRLTVV.

V gene TRBV5-1 combines with J gene TRBJ2-7; possible D gene TRBD1, 6 bases. V was trimmed by 3 bases and J by 4 bases, leaving 17 bases between them. This CDR3 region has 15 residues. Germline V gene data show CDR1 as SGHRS and CDR2 as YFSETQ. CDR3 amino acids: CASSSSSLRGYEQYF. Here the CDR3 DNA reads TGCGCCAGCAGCTCTTCCTCCCTTAGGGGGTACGAGCAGTACTTC.

This clone was counted only a few times. V usage is TRBV9 and J usage is TRBJ1-1, with D possibly TRBD1 on 5 matching bases. V lost 4 bases, J lost 1 base, and 11 bases lay in between. The CDR3 contains 14 residues. Looked up from germline, CDR1 is SGDLS and CDR2 is YYNGEE. DNA of the CDR3: TGTGCCAGCAGCCCTGGACACAGGAACACTGAAGCTTTCTTT. Protein: CASSPGHRNTEAFF.

The J gene is TRBJ2-4, the V gene TRBV5-1, with 9 bases that match TRBD1. Losses at the gene ends were 4 bases for V and 2 bases for J; bases not matched to a gene: 7. The V gene's germline CDR1 is SGHRS and CDR2 YFSETQ. This CDR3 is 16 amino acids long. In DNA form, the CDR3 reads TGCGCCAGCAGCACCCACAGGGGGCAAACCAAAAACATTCAGTACTTC. Amino acids: CASSTHRGQTKNIQYF.

The chain has TRBV27 and TRBJ1-1; TRBD1 is a possible D gene (5 bases). The CDR3 runs 15 residues. From germline, CDR1 is MNHEY and CDR2 SMNVEV (reference sequence). V was cut by 5 bases and J by 3 bases, with 16 bases left in between. This CDR3 reads CASSPRTGGDTEAFF. The DNA of the CDR3 is TGTGCCAGCAGTCCGCGGACCGGGGGGGACACTGAAGCTTTCTTT.

The chain recombines TRBV7-2 with TRBJ2-3, with D possibly being TRBD1 or TRBD2 (8 bases each). V was cut by 6 bases and J by 6 bases, with 28 bases left in between. The CDR3 has 18 residues. Germline V gene sequence: CDR1 SGHTA, CDR2 FQGNSA. The CDR3 is CASSWGQERGSGMDTQYF. Here the CDR3 DNA reads TGTGCCAGCAGTTGGGGACAGGAGAGGGGTAGCGGGATGGATACGCAGTATTTT. Full variable domain (rest looked up from reference TRBV7-2 and TRBJ2-3): GAGVSQSPSNKVTEKGKDVELRCDPISGHTALYWYRQSLGQGLEFLIYFQGNSAPDKSGLPSDRFSAERTGGSVSTLTIQRTQQEDSAVYLCASSWGQERGSGMDTQYFGPGTRLTVL.

The chain uses TRBV6-1 and TRBJ2-3; TRBD1 matches 9 bases. After removal of 4 bases from V and 1 base from J, the junction contained 3 bases not matched to a gene. The germline V gene has CDR1 MNHNS and CDR2 SASEGT. The length of the CDR3 is 15 residues. The CDR3 loop reads CASSGQGVGTDTQYF. CDR3 coding DNA: TGTGCCAGCAGTGGACAGGGGGTAGGCACAGATACGCAGTATTTT.

The V and J genes are TRBV28 and TRBJ2-2; 8 positions match TRBD1. Trimming at V came to 3 bases and at J to 5 bases, leaving 8 bases not matched to a gene. The CDR3 loop spans 16 amino acids. Germline values: CDR1 MDHEN, CDR2 SYDVKM. The CDR3 reads CASSFGTGRGTGELFF. The CDR3, as DNA: TGTGCCAGCAGTTTCGGGACAGGACGCGGGACCGGGGAGCTGTTTTTT.

The J gene is TRBJ2-1, the V gene TRBV11-2; the D gene is possibly TRBD1 (6 bases). Germline assignment: CDR1 SGHAT and CDR2 FQNNGV. The V end was cut by 1 base, the J end by 6 bases, with 13 bases between. There are 15 residues in the CDR3. The CDR3 region is CASSLGVRGRNEQFF. CDR3 nucleotide sequence: TGTGCCAGCAGCTTAGGTGTCAGGGGACGCAATGAGCAGTTCTTC.

The chain is built from TRBV4-1 and TRBJ1-5; perhaps TRBD1 as D (6 bases). The CDR3 is 16 amino acids. The germline gives CDR1 MGHRA, CDR2 YSYEKL. Trimming shortened V by 4 bases and J by 1 base, and 14 bases separated the two germline ends. CDR3: CASSPRPDRSNQPQHF. The CDR3 DNA sequence: TGCGCCAGCAGCCCTAGGCCTGACAGGAGCAATCAGCCCCAGCATTTT.

There are a few counts of this clone. The gene calls are TRBV29-1 and TRBJ1-1; D might be TRBD1 (5 bases). V lost 5 bases and J lost 1, with 8 bases in between. The length of the CDR3 is 12 residues. The germline gives CDR1 SQVTM, CDR2 ANQGSEA. The CDR3, as DNA: TGCAGCGTTTACAGGAGGAACACTGAAGCTTTCTTT. Translated: CSVYRRNTEAFF. The variable domain in full, with the rest retrieved from reference TRBV29-1 and TRBJ1-1, is SAVISQKPSRDICQRGTSLTIQCQVDSQVTMMFWYRQQPGQSLTLIATANQGSEATYESGFVIDKFPISRPNLTFSTLTVSNMSPEDSSIYLCSVYRRNTEAFFGQGTRLTVV.

The chain couples TRBV6-1 to TRBJ1-5; 11 nucleotides agree with TRBD1. From germline, CDR1 is MNHNS and CDR2 SASEGT. After removal of 2 bases from V and 9 bases from J, the junction contained 6 bases not matched to a gene. This CDR3 comprises 15 residues. CDR3 DNA sequence: TGTGCCAGCAGTGAAACGGACAGGGGGCTCGGGCCCCAGCATTTT. Amino acids: CASSETDRGLGPQHF.

CDR3 nucleotides: TGTGCCAGCAGCTTAGGACAGGGAATACCTGGGGCCAACGTCCTGACTTTC. Translated: CASSLGQGIPGANVLTF. V usage is TRBV11-1 and J usage is TRBJ2-6; 7 bases fit TRBD1. Germline V gene lookup returns CDR1 SGHAT and CDR2 FQDESV (reference sequence). The CDR3 is 17 residues long. Trimming cost V 1 base and J 2 bases; bases outside gene matches: 5.